This record concerns one T cell receptor beta chain sequence. These data are taken from a study of blood T cell repertoires in COVID-19. Study-wide background: Whether acute or convalescent, the COVID-19 samples came from the United States, Italy and Spain. T cells, B-cell-depleted T cells, or PBMCs provided the cDNA or gDNA that served as material.

Germline V gene data show CDR1 as SGDLS and CDR2 as YYNGEE. The CDR3 has 15 amino acids. Trimming at V came to 0 bases and at J to 3 bases, leaving 3 bases not matched to a gene. As handled by the study authors: Reference gene primer amplification gave estimated nucleated cell counts. Produced via immunoSEQ multiplex PCR; TCRdb's table is partial and in-frame only. D and trimming were read from the DNA, whereas the V and J calls and clone size are those reported in that table. Among about 300,000 clones listed, roughly 90% were seen once. This clonotype was sampled from a man between 18 and 35 years old who had recovered from COVID-19. The sequenced sample consisted of peripheral blood. The V gene is TRBV9, the J gene TRBJ2-1, with 7 positions matching TRBD2. This chain's CDR3 is CASSVEGLRYNEQFF. In nucleotides, the CDR3 is TGTGCCAGCAGCGTAGAGGGACTACGCTACAATGAGCAGTTCTTC. The entire variable domain, with the rest obtained from reference TRBV9 and TRBJ2-1, is as follows: DSGVTQTPKHLITATGQRVTLRCSPRSGDLSVYWYQQSLDQGLQFLIQYYNGEERAKGNILERFSAQQFPDLHSELNLSSLELGDSALYFCASSVEGLRYNEQFFGPGTRLTVL.